Following are 20 T cell receptor beta chains from one sample sequenced in a study of blood T cell repertoires in COVID-19 (TCRdb year 2020). The library was prepared using the immunoSEQ multiplex PCR assay. What TCRdb holds here is the immuneACCESS table cut down to in-frame rearrangements. Part of the clones is not present; checked against another copy, under half of the missing clones reflect an unresolved V gene, and the others are unexplained. For this sample the table gives 220,000 or so clones, of which around four fifths were detected only once. The ten largest make up about 20% of the sample. Material for sequencing was peripheral blood. These receptors all stem from a man aged 25 to 40 with active or convalescent COVID-19.

The V gene is TRBV7-9, the J gene TRBJ2-5; 7 bases match TRBD2. CDR3 length: 14 residues. Germline V gives CDR1 SEHNR, CDR2 FQNEAQ (reference sequence). V gave up 5 bases and J gave up 1 base; unmatched junction bases: 4. CDR3 in amino acids: CASSASGPQETQYF. CDR3 bases: TGTGCCAGCAGCGCTAGCGGACCCCAAGAGACCCAGTACTTC.

The rearrangement joins TRBV9 to TRBJ2-6; possibly TRBD1 for D (5 bases). In germline, CDR1 is SGDLS, CDR2 YYNGEE. Trimming removed 3 bases from V and 2 bases from J, with 6 bases in between. The CDR3 length is 14 residues. The DNA for the CDR3 is TGTGCCAGCAGCGCCAGGGCTGGGGCCAACGTCCTGACTTTC. It codes for CASSARAGANVLTF. Filled out from reference TRBV9 and TRBJ2-6, the complete variable domain reads DSGVTQTPKHLITATGQRVTLRCSPRSGDLSVYWYQQSLDQGLQFLIQYYNGEERAKGNILERFSAQQFPDLHSELNLSSLELGDSALYFCASSARAGANVLTFGAGSRLTVL.

The V call is TRBV27, the J call TRBJ1-1; D not resolved. The CDR3 is 15 residues long. Germline V CDR1 and CDR2: MNHEY, SMNVEV (reference sequence). V shed 7 bases and J shed 0 bases, with 15 bases lying between them. Here the CDR3 DNA reads TGTGCCAGCACCCCCCTAGGCCCTTTGAACACTGAAGCTTTCTTT. This encodes CASTPLGPLNTEAFF.

The chain recombines TRBV5-1 with TRBJ1-2; D is perhaps TRBD1 (6 bases). The CDR3 contains 14 residues. The ends were cut back, 4 bases at V and 4 bases at J, with 14 bases in the middle. Germline CDR1 and CDR2: SGHRS and YFSETQ. The CDR3 reads CASSVTRGGYGYTF. The CDR3 DNA is TGCGCCAGCAGCGTGACCAGGGGTGGCTATGGCTACACCTTC.

This clone was seen a few times. This chain uses TRBV7-9 with TRBJ2-4; possible D gene TRBD2, 6 bases. This CDR3 has 15 amino acids. V gave up 0 bases and J gave up 0 bases, with 6 bases separating them. Germline V CDR1 and CDR2: SEHNR, FQNEAQ (reference sequence). In DNA form, the CDR3 reads TGTGCCAGCAGCTTAGCGCGGGGAGCCAAAAACATTCAGTACTTC. It specifies CASSLARGAKNIQYF.

J is TRBJ2-5 and V is TRBV7-2; 11 positions agree with TRBD2. CDR3 size: 16 residues. CDR1 is SGHTA and CDR2 is FQGNSA in the germline V gene. The V segment lost 5 bases and the J segment 4 bases; nucleotides outside the gene matches: 9. This CDR3 reads CASSTRTSGQRETQYF. The DNA for the CDR3 is TGTGCCAGCAGCACGCGGACTAGCGGGCAGAGAGAGACCCAGTACTTC.

The chain carries TRBV19 and TRBJ2-2; 12 bases match TRBD2. The CDR3 totals 18 residues. With V trimmed by 2 bases and J by 2 bases, 6 bases remained unmatched. The germline V gene has CDR1 LNHDA and CDR2 SQIVND (reference sequence). The CDR3 nucleotides are TGTGCCAGTAGTATAACAGCTAGCGGGGGGGTTAACACCGGGGAGCTGTTTTTT. It encodes CASSITASGGVNTGELFF.

This clone came up many times. The chain couples TRBV14 to TRBJ1-4, with D maybe TRBD1 (5 bases). The germline CDR1 and CDR2 sequences are SGHDN and FVKESK. The CDR3 consists of 15 residues. V lost 4 bases and J 7 bases, leaving 16 bases between the germline ends. DNA for the CDR3: TGTGCCAGCAGCCTTAGGGGAGGCGCGGGTGAAAAACTGTTTTTT. This translates into CASSLRGGAGEKLFF.

This chain connects TRBV18 to TRBJ1-3; D gene unclear. Per germline, CDR1 KGHSH and CDR2 LQKENI. The V and J ends lost 3 bases and 0 bases respectively, with 18 bases between them. The CDR3 has 18 amino acids. Here the CDR3 reads CASSPDIGQASSGNTIYF. CDR3 bases: TGTGCCAGCTCACCTGATATTGGGCAGGCAAGCTCTGGAAACACCATATATTTT.

The gene calls are TRBV30 and TRBJ2-7; D unclear. V lost 4 bases to trimming and J lost 2 bases, with 18 bases between them. CDR1 is GTSNPN, CDR2 SVGIG, per germline (reference sequence). This CDR3 comprises 15 residues. CDR3 DNA: TGTGCCTGGAACCCCTTGAGAGGCCGGGCCTACGAGCAGTACTTC. It translates to CAWNPLRGRAYEQYF.

This chain joins TRBV29-1 and TRBJ2-7; weak D call: TRBD2 (5 bases). With 7 bases removed from V and 5 bases from J, the gap between germline ends came to 18 bases. The CDR3 runs to 13 residues. Per the germline V gene, CDR1 is SQVTM and CDR2 is ANQGSEA. The CDR3 DNA reads as TGCAGCGCCGGGTGGGCCGAGGGCGACGAGCAGTACTTC. It yields the protein CSAGWAEGDEQYF.

This rearrangement joins TRBV28 to TRBJ1-5, with 9 positions matching TRBD1. The J segment lost 6 bases and the V segment lost 0 bases, leaving 3 bases of the junction unmatched. Germline V CDR1 and CDR2: MDHEN, SYDVKM. The CDR3 loop spans 15 amino acids. CDR3 coding DNA: TGTGCCAGCAGTTTATGGACAGGGGGTGTTCAGCCCCAGCATTTT. Protein sequence: CASSLWTGGVQPQHF.

This sequence joins TRBV19 and TRBJ2-3, with D tentatively TRBD1 (6 bases). This CDR3 has 15 amino acids. V lost 6 bases, J lost 0 bases, and 13 bases lay in between. Germline CDR1 is LNHDA and CDR2 is SQIVND (reference sequence). This CDR3 reads CASSSDSKSTDTQYF. CDR3 bases: TGTGCCAGTAGCTCGGACAGTAAAAGCACAGATACGCAGTATTTT.

This sequence joins TRBV25-1 and TRBJ2-2; 7 nucleotides line up with TRBD1. Germline V gene lookup returns CDR1 MGHDK and CDR2 SYGVNS. Trimming at V came to 6 bases and at J to 6 bases, leaving 7 bases not matched to a gene. CDR3 size: 14 residues. Here the CDR3 reads CASSRQGWAGELFF. The CDR3 DNA follows: TGTGCCAGCAGCCGACAGGGATGGGCCGGGGAGCTGTTTTTT.

The V gene is TRBV7-2, the J gene TRBJ1-2; TRBD1 aligns across 8 bases. Unmatched junction bases numbered 8, after V lost 4 bases and J lost 4 bases. The CDR3 runs 15 residues. The germline V gene encodes CDR1 SGHTA and CDR2 FQGNSA. The CDR3 region is CASSSDRVRAYGYTF. In nucleotides, the CDR3 is TGTGCCAGCAGCTCGGACAGGGTGAGGGCCTATGGCTACACCTTC.

The gene calls are TRBV28 and TRBJ1-4; D may be TRBD1 (6 bases). Trimming took off 6 bases at V and 5 bases at J, with 16 bases between the two ends. Germline loops: CDR1 MDHEN, CDR2 SYDVKM. The CDR3 sequence is 15 residues long. CDR3 in DNA: TGTGCCAGCAGCCATGGGGGGGGCGGAAATGAAAAACTGTTTTTT. Encoded protein: CASSHGGGGNEKLFF.

The CDR3 reads CASRPGPTGTNYGYTF. The CDR3 nucleotides are TGTGCCAGCAGACCGGGACCGACAGGCACTAACTATGGCTACACCTTC. V is TRBV5-5 and J is TRBJ1-2; D may be TRBD1 (6 bases). Germline V gene lookup returns CDR1 SGHKS and CDR2 YYEKEE (reference sequence). Between the trimmed V and J ends, which lost 5 bases and 0 bases, there was a span of 17 bases. This CDR3 spans 16 amino acids.

The CDR3 DNA is TGTGCCAGCAGCCTGGGGGGACTAGCGGGAGTCTCAGATACGCAGTATTTT. Translated: CASSLGGLAGVSDTQYF. This chain connects TRBV5-4 to TRBJ2-3, with 14 bases identical to TRBD2. The V gene end was trimmed by 4 bases and the J gene end by 4 bases; junction bases not matched to a gene: 8. The CDR3 sequence is 17 residues long. Germline-derived CDR1 and CDR2 are SGHNT and YYREEE (reference sequence).

The gene calls are TRBV5-1 and TRBJ1-4, with 7 bases lining up with TRBD1. Per the germline V gene, CDR1 is SGHRS and CDR2 is YFSETQ. The CDR3 is 14 amino acids. V gave up 6 bases and J gave up 5 bases; unmatched junction bases: 7. The CDR3 loop reads CASTPGQQNEKLFF. The CDR3 nucleotides are TGCGCCAGCACACCGGGACAGCAAAATGAAAAACTGTTTTTT. Together with reference TRBV5-1 and TRBJ1-4, the CDR3 gives the full variable domain: KAGVTQTPRYLIKTRGQQVTLSCSPISGHRSVSWYQQTPGQGLQFLFEYFSETQRNKGNFPGRFSGRQFSNSRSEMNVSTLELGDSALYLCASTPGQQNEKLFFGSGTQLSVL.

In this sample, this clone turned up once. The CDR3 region has the DNA TGTGCCAGCAGTGAAGGAGTATGGTACGAGCAGTACTTC. Translation gives CASSEGVWYEQYF. This chain uses TRBV6-1 with TRBJ2-7; the D is unclear. The CDR3 length is 13 residues. Trimming left V 1 base short and J 4 bases short, with 8 bases between. Germline assignment: CDR1 MNHNS and CDR2 SASEGT.